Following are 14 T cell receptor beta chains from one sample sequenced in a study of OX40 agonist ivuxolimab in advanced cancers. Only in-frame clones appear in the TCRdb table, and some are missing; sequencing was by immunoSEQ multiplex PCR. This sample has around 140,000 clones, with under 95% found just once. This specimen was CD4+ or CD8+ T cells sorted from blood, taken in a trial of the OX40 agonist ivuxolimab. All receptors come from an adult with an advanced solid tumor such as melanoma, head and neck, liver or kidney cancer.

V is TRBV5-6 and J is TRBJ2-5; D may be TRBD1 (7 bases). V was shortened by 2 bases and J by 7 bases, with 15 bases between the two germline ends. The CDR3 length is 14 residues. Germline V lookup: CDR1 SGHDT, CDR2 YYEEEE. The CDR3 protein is CASSFGQGGVTQYF. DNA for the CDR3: TGTGCCAGCAGCTTTGGGCAGGGGGGAGTGACCCAGTACTTC.

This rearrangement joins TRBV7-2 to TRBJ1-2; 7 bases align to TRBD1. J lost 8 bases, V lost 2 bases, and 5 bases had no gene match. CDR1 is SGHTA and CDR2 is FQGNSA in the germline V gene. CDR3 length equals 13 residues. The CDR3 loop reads CASSLNQGVGYTF. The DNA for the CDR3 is TGTGCCAGCAGCTTAAATCAGGGGGTGGGCTACACCTTC.

The CDR3 loop reads CASTPDHSYEQYF. CDR3 coding DNA: TGTGCCAGCACCCCGGACCACTCCTACGAGCAGTACTTC. The chain recombines TRBV7-2 with TRBJ2-7, with D uncertain. The CDR3 covers 13 residues. Trimming pared 7 bases from V and 0 bases from J, leaving 10 bases between. Germline loops: CDR1 SGHTA, CDR2 FQGNSA.

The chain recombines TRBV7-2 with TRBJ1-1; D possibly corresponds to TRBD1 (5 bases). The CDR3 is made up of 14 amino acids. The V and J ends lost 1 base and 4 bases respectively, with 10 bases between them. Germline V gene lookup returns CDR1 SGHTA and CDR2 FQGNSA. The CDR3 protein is CASSLGWGSTEAFF. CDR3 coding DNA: TGTGCCAGCAGCTTAGGATGGGGGAGCACTGAAGCTTTCTTT.

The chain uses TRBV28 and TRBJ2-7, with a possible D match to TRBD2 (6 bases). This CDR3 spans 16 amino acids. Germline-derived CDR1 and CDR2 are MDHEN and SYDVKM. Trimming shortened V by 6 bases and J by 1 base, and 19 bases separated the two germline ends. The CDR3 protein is CASSRPGVGRSYEQYF. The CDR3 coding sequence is TGTGCCAGCAGCCGTCCGGGGGTGGGGCGATCCTACGAGCAGTACTTC.

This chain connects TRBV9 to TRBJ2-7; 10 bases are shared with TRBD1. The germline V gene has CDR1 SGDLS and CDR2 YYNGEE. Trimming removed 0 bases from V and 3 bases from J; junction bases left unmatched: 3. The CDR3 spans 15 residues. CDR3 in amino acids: CASSVGGTGVYEQYF. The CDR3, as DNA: TGTGCCAGCAGCGTAGGGGGGACAGGGGTCTACGAGCAGTACTTC. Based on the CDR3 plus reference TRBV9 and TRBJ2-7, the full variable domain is DSGVTQTPKHLITATGQRVTLRCSPRSGDLSVYWYQQSLDQGLQFLIQYYNGEERAKGNILERFSAQQFPDLHSELNLSSLELGDSALYFCASSVGGTGVYEQYFGPGTRLTVT.

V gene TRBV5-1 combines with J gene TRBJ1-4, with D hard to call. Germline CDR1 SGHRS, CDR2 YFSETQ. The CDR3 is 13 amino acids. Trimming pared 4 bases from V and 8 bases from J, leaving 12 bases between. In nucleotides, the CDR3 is TGCGCCAGCAGCCTCCGGGAGGGCGAAAAACTGTTTTTT. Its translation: CASSLREGEKLFF.

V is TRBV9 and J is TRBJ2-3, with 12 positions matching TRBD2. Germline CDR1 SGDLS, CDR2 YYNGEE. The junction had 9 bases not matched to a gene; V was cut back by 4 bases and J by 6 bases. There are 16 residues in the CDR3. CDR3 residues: CASSPRTSGEVDTQYF. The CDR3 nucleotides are TGTGCCAGCAGCCCCCGGACTAGCGGGGAGGTGGATACGCAGTATTTT.

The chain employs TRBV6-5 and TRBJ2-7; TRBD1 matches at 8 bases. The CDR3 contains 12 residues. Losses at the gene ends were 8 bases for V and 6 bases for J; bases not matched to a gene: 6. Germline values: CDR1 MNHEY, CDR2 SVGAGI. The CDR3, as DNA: TGTGCCAGCGCAGGGGGCCAACGCGAGCAGTACTTC. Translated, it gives CASAGGQREQYF.

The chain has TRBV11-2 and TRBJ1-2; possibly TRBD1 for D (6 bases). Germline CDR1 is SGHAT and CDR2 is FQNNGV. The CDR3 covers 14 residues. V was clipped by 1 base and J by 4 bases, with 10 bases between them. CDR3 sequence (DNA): TGTGCCAGCAGCTTAGGCGGACAGATCTATGGCTACACCTTC. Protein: CASSLGGQIYGYTF.

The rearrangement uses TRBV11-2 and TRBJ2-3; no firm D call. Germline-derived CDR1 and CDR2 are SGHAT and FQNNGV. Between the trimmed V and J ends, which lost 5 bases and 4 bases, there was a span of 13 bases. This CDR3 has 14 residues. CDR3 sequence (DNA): TGTGCCAGCAGCCCCGAAGGCTGGGCAGATACGCAGTATTTT. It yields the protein CASSPEGWADTQYF.

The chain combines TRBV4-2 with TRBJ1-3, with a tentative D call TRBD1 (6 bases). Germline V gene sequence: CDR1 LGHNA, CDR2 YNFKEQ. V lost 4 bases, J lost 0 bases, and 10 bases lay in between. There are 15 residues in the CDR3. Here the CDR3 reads CASSLSDSSGNTIYF. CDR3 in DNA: TGTGCCAGCAGCCTTTCGGACAGCTCTGGAAACACCATATATTTT.

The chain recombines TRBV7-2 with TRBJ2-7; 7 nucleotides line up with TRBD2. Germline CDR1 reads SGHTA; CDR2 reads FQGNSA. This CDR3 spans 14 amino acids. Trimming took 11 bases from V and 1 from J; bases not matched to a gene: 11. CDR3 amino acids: CASRAGRGSYEQYF. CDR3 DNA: TGTGCCTCCCGAGCGGGGCGGGGGTCCTACGAGCAGTACTTC.

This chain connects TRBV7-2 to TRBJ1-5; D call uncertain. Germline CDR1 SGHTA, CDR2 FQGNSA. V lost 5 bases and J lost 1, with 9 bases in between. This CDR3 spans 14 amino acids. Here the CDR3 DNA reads TGTGCCAGCAGCCTCGGACCGAGCAATCAGCCCCAGCATTTT. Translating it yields CASSLGPSNQPQHF.